The following is a T cell receptor beta chain sequence with its context. Antigen: not known. Sequencing used immunoSEQ multiplex PCR; TCRdb keeps in-frame clones, though not all of them. The repertoire has some 1 million clones, about 75% of them found once; the top ten carry about 1.5%. CD4+ cell separation produced CD45RA+ naive and CD45RA-negative memory subsets. These data are taken from a study of shared clonotypes between healthy human individuals. Study summary: In total, the donors were two women and a few men aged 18 to 49. General study findings and limits: Four donors shared about 5% of their naive CD4 clonotypes.

CDR1 and CDR2 from the germline V gene are SGHTA and FQGNSA. The germline V and J ends were trimmed by 5 bases and 4 bases, with 20 bases remaining between them. The length of the CDR3 is 16 residues. The sample was memory CD4+ T cells sorted from blood. Subset of the sample: CD45RA-negative fraction. The chain is built from TRBV7-2 and TRBJ1-2, with D possibly matching TRBD1 (6 bases). This receptor was taken from a man aged 18 to 29 in good health. The CDR3: CASSGANRVRVYGYTF. DNA for the CDR3: TGTGCCAGCAGCGGCGCGAACAGGGTGCGCGTCTATGGCTACACCTTC. Variable domain in full (rest from reference TRBV7-2 and TRBJ1-2): GAGVSQSPSNKVTEKGKDVELRCDPISGHTALYWYRQSLGQGLEFLIYFQGNSAPDKSGLPSDRFSAERTGGSVSTLTIQRTQQEDSAVYLCASSGANRVRVYGYTFGSGTRLTVV.